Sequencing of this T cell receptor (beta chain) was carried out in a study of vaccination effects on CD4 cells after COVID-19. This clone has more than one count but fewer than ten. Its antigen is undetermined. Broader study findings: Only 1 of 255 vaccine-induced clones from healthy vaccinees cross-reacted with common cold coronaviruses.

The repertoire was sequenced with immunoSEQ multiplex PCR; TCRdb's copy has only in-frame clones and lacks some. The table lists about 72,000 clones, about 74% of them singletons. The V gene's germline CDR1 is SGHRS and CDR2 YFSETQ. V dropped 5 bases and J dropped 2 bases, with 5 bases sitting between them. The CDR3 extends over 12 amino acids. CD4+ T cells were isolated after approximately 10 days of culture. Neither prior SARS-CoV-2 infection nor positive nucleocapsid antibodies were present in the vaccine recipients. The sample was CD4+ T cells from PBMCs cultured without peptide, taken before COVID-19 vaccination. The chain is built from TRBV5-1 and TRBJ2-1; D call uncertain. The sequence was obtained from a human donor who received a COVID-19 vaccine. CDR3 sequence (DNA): TGCGCCAGCAGACCCACCTACAATGAGCAGTTCTTC. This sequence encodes CASRPTYNEQFF.